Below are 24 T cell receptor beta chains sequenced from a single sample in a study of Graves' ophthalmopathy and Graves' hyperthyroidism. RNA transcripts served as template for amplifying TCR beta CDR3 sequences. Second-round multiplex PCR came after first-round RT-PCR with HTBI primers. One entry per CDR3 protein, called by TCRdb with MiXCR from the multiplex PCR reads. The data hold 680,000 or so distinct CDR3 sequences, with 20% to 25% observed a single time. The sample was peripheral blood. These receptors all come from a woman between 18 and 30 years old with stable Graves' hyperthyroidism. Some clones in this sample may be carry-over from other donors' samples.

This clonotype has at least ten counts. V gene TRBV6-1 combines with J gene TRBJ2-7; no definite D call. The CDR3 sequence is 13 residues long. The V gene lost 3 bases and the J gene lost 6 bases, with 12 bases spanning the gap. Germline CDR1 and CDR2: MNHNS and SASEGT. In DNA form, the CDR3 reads TGTGCCAGCAGTGAGTATCGGTTGGCCGAGCAGTACTTC. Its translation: CASSEYRLAEQYF.

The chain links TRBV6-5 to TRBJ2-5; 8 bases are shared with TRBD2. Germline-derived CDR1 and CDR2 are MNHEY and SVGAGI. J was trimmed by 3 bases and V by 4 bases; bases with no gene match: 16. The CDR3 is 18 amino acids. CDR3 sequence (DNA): TGTGCCAGCAGTTTAACCCCAACTCGACTAGCGTGGAAAGAGACCCAGTACTTC. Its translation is CASSLTPTRLAWKETQYF.

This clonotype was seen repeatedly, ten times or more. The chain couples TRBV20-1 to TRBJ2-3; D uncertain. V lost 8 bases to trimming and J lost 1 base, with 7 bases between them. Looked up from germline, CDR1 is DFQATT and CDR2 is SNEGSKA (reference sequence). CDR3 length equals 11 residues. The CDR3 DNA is TGCAGTCCCGATGGCACAGATACGCAGTATTTT. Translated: CSPDGTDTQYF.

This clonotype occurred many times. The DNA for the CDR3 is TGTGCCAGCAGACGGGACTCTCGAAACCAGCCCCAGCATTTT. Its protein product is CASRRDSRNQPQHF. The chain employs TRBV6-1 and TRBJ1-5, with D possibly TRBD1 on 5 matching bases. The CDR3 is 14 amino acids. Trimming took 6 bases from V and 7 from J, leaving 16 bases between them. The germline V gene encodes CDR1 MNHNS and CDR2 SASEGT.

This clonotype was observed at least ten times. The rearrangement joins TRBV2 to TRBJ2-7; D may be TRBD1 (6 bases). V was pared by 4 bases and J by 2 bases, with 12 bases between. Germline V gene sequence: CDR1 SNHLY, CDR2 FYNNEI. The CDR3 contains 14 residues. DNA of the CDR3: TGTGCCAGCAGTGTAGGGGGACCAGCCTACGAGCAGTACTTC. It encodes CASSVGGPAYEQYF.

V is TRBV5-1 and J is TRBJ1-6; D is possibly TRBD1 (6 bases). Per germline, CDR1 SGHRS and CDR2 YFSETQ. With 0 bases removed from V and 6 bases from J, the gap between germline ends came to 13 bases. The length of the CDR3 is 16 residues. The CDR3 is CASSLEGTTGNSPLHF. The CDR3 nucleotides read TGCGCCAGCAGCTTGGAGGGGACAACCGGTAATTCACCCCTCCACTTT.

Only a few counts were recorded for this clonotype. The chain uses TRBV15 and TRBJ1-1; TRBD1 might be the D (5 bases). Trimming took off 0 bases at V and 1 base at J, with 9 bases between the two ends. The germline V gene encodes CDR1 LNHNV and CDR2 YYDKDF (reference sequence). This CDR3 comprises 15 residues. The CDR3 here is CATSREVQGNTEAFF. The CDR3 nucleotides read TGTGCCACCAGCAGAGAGGTTCAGGGGAACACTGAAGCTTTCTTT.

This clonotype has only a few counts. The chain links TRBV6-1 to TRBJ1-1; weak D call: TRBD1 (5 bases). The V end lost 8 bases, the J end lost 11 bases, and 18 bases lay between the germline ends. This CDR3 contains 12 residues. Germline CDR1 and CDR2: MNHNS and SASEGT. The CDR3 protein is CASHTAGDLAFF. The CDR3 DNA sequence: TGTGCCAGCCATACCGCGGGGGACTTGGCTTTCTTT.

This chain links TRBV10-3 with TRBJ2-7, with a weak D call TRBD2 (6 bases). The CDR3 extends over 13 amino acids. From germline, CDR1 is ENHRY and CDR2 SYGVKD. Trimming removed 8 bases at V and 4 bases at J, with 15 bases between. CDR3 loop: CAIGGKLVYEQYF. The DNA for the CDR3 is TGTGCCATCGGGGGGAAACTGGTTTACGAGCAGTACTTC.

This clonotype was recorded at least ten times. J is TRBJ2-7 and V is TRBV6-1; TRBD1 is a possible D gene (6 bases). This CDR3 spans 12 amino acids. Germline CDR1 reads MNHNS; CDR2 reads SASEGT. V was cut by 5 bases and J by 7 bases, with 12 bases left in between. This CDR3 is CASSPSTGEQYF. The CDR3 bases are TGTGCCAGCAGTCCTTCGACAGGAGAGCAGTACTTC.

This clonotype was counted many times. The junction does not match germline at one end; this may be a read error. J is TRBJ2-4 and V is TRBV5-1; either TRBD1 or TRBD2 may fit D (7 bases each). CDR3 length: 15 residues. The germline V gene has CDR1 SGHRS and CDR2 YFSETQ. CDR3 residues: CASSLWEGAQNIKYF. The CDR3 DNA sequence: TGCGCCAGCAGCTTGTGGGAGGGGGCGCAAAACATTAAGTACTTC. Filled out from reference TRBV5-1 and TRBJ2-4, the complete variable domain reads KAGVTQTPRYLIKTRGQQVTLSCSPISGHRSVSWYQQTPGQGLQFLFEYFSETQRNKGNFPGRFSGRQFSNSRSEMNVSTLELGDSALYLCASSLWEGAQNIKYFGAGTRLSVL.

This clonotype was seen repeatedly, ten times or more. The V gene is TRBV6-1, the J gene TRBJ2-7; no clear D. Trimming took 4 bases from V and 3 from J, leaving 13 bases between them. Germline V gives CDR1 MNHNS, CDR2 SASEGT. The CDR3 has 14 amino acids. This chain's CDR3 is CASSASFGDYEQYF. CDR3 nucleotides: TGTGCCAGCAGTGCTAGTTTCGGTGACTACGAGCAGTACTTC.

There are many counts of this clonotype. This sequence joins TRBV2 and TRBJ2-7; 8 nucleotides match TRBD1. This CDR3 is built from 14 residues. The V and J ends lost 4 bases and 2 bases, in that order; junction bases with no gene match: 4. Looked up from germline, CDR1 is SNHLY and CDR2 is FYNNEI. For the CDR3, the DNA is TGTGCCAGCAGTGTAGGGACAGGTACCTACGAGCAGTACTTC. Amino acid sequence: CASSVGTGTYEQYF.

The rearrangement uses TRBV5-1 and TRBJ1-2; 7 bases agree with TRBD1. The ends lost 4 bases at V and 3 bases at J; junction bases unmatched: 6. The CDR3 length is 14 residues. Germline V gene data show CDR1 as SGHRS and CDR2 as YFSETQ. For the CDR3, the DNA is TGCGCCAGCAGCCCCTCAGGGGGGGACTATGGCTACACCTTC. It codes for CASSPSGGDYGYTF.

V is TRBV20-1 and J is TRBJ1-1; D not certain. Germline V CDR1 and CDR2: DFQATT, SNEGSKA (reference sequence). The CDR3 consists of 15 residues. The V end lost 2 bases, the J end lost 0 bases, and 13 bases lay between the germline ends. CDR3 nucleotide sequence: TGCAGTGCTAGACCCTCAGTAGGAGTGAACACTGAAGCTTTCTTT. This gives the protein CSARPSVGVNTEAFF.

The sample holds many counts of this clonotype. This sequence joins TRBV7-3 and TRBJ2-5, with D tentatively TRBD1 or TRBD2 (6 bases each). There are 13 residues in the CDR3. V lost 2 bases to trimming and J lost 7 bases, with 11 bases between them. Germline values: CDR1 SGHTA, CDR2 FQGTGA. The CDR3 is CASSLEGGGTQYF. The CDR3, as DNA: TGTGCCAGCAGCTTAGAGGGGGGAGGGACCCAGTACTTC.

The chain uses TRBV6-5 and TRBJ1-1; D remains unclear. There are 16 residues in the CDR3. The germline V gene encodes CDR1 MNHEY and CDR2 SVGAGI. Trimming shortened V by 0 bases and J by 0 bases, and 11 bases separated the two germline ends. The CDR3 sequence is CASSYSSGEVNTEAFF. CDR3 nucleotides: TGTGCCAGCAGTTACTCGAGTGGAGAGGTGAACACTGAAGCTTTCTTT.

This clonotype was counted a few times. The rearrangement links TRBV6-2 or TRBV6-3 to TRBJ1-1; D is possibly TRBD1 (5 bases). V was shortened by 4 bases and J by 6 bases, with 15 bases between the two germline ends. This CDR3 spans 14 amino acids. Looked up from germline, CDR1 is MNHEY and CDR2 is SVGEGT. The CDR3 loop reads CASSSLSGLAEAFF. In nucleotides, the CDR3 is TGTGCCAGCAGTTCCTTGTCAGGGCTCGCTGAAGCTTTCTTT.

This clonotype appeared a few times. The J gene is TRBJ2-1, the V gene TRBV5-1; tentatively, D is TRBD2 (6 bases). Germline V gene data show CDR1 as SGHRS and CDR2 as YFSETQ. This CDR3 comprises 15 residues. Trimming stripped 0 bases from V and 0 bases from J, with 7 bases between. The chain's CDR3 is CASSLAGDSYNEQFF. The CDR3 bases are TGCGCCAGCAGCTTGGCGGGGGACTCCTACAATGAGCAGTTCTTC.

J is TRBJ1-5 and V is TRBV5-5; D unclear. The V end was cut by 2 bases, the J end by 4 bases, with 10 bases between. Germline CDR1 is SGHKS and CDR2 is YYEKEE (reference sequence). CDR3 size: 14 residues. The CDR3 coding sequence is TGTGCCAGCAGCTTCTTATCTACAAATCAGCCCCAGCATTTT. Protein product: CASSFLSTNQPQHF.

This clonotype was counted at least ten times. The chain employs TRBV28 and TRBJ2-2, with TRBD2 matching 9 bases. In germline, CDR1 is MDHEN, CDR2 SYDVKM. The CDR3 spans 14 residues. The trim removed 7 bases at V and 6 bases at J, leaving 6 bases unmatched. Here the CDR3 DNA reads TGTGCCAGCAAGGCGGGAGGGCCAGCCGGGGAGCTGTTTTTT. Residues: CASKAGGPAGELFF.

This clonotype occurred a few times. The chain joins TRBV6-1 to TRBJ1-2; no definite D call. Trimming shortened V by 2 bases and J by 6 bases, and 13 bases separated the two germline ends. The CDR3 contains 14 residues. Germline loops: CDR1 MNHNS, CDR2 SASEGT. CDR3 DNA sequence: TGTGCCAGCAGTGAAAACCGGATTCGGGATGGCTACACCTTC. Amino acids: CASSENRIRDGYTF.

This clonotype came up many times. The CDR3 DNA reads as TGTGCCAGCAGTCCTACAGGGAACCAAGAGACCCAGTACTTC. Its protein product is CASSPTGNQETQYF. The rearrangement joins TRBV7-3 to TRBJ2-5; D is possibly TRBD1 (6 bases). Per the germline V gene, CDR1 is SGHTA and CDR2 is FQGTGA. Trimming stripped 6 bases from V and 0 bases from J, with 11 bases between. This CDR3 has 14 residues.

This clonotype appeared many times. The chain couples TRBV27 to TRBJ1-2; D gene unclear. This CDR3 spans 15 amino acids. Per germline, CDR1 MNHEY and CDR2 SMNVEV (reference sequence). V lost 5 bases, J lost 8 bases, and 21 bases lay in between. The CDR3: CASSPWASTSGGYTF. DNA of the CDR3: TGTGCCAGCAGTCCCTGGGCGTCCACATCGGGGGGCTACACCTTC.